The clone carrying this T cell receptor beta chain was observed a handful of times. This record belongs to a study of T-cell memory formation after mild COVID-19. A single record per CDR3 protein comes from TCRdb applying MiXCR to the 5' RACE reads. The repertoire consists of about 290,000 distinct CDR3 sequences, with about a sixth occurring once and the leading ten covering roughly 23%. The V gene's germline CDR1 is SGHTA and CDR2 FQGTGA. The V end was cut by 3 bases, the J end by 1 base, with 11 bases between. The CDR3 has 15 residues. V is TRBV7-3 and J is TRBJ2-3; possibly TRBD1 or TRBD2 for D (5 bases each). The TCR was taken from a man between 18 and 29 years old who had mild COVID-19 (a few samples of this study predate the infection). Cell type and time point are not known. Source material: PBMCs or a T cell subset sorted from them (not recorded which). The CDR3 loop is CASSLTGAGTDTQYF. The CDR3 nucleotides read TGTGCCAGCAGCTTGACCGGGGCGGGCACAGATACGCAGTATTTT.